This TCR beta chain was profiled in a study of cytomegalovirus exposure and HLA in healthy donors. V lost 3 bases to trimming and J lost 0 bases, with 14 bases between them. Looked up from germline, CDR1 is LNHDA and CDR2 is SQIVND (reference sequence). This CDR3 contains 16 residues. 13 Jbeta primers and 60 Vbeta primers were used for the PCR. The table came from immunoSEQ multiplex PCR; TCRdb's copy has only in-frame clones and leaves some out. The table lists 120,000 to 150,000 clones, about three quarters of them singletons. V usage is TRBV19 and J usage is TRBJ1-2, with D perhaps TRBD1 (6 bases). The sequenced sample was PBMCs. This receptor was taken from a middle-aged woman in good health and CMV-seronegative. Here the CDR3 DNA reads TGTGCCAGTAGTATTGTTGGGGACAAAGCTAACTATGGCTACACCTTC. This sequence encodes CASSIVGDKANYGYTF.